The sequence of this T cell receptor beta chain was determined in a study of T cell repertoires in cytomegalovirus infection. Study-level information: Indicated by public TCR beta signatures were CMV infection and matching HLA type.

TCRdb ran MiXCR on the reads and lists one entry per CDR3 protein. The table records hundreds of thousands of distinct CDR3 sequences, roughly 15% of them present only once. A note on this clonotype: The antigen remains undetermined.

J was trimmed by 5 bases and V by 5 bases; bases with no gene match: 5. This CDR3 is built from 13 residues. Germline lookup yields CDR1 DFQATT and CDR2 SNEGSKA (reference sequence). The study's findings and limits: It was HLA-C-restricted CMV-specific TCR beta clonotypes that dominated the response ex vivo. People with CMV and the relevant HLA were identified by cumulative public TCR beta family frequency.

The rearrangement uses TRBV20-1 and TRBJ2-1; TRBD2 aligns across 8 bases. Sequenced sample: PBMCs. This clonotype was obtained from a human donor in good health (CMV status not recorded). Some clones in this sample may be carry-over from other donors' samples. As DNA, the CDR3 is TGCAGTGCTCGTAGCGGGGCTAACAATGAGCAGTTCTTC. Its protein is CSARSGANNEQFF.